The subject of this entry is one T cell receptor (beta chain). These data come from a study of blood T cells in healthy people across ages. Primed by a sample-barcoded 5' primer and a J-beta primer mix, a second PCR proceeded for about 6 to 11 cycles. A single record per CDR3 protein comes from TCRdb applying MiXCR to the 5' RACE reads. The data contain hundreds of thousands of distinct CDR3 sequences, around 52% of them singletons. V was trimmed by 4 bases and J by 3 bases, leaving 10 bases between them. CDR1 is SQVTM and CDR2 is ANQGSEA in the germline V gene. This CDR3 has 12 residues. V gene TRBV29-1 combines with J gene TRBJ2-7; D gene ambiguous. The sequence was collected from an elderly woman in good health. Sequencing input: blood. CDR3 nucleotide sequence: TGCAGCGTTGGGGCAGGTAACTACGAGCAGTACTTC. Translated: CSVGAGNYEQYF.